This entry lists 13 T cell receptor beta chains sequenced from one sample in a study of shared clonotypes between healthy human individuals. The repertoire was sequenced with immunoSEQ multiplex PCR; TCRdb's copy has only in-frame clones and lacks some. The table shows roughly 2 million clones, with about 95% occurring only once. The sequencing input was naive CD4+ T cells sorted from blood. Specified subset: CD45RA+ positively selected. The origin of the receptors is a man in his late teens or twenties in good health.

This chain uses TRBV18 with TRBJ2-7; D gene uncertain. Looked up from germline, CDR1 is KGHSH and CDR2 is LQKENI. The CDR3 is made up of 14 amino acids. V lost 1 base to trimming and J lost 3 bases, with 10 bases between them. DNA for the CDR3: TGTGCCAGCTCACCACAGGTCAGCCTCTACGAGCAGTACTTC. Its protein is CASSPQVSLYEQYF.

The gene calls are TRBV2 and TRBJ2-7; a possible D gene is TRBD1 (6 bases). This CDR3 region has 13 residues. V was pared by 6 bases and J by 6 bases, with 15 bases between. Germline assignment: CDR1 SNHLY and CDR2 FYNNEI. CDR3 sequence (DNA): TGTGCCAGCAGCGCCGATGGGGGCCTCGAGCAGTACTTC. This codes for CASSADGGLEQYF. The full variable domain, rest sourced from reference TRBV2 and TRBJ2-7, is EPEVTQTPSHQVTQMGQEVILRCVPISNHLYFYWYRQILGQKVEFLVSFYNNEISEKSEIFDDQFSVERPDGSNFTLKIRSTKLEDSAMYFCASSADGGLEQYFGPGTRLTVT.

The chain recombines TRBV7-9 with TRBJ2-5, with TRBD2 matching over 14 bases. V was clipped by 3 bases and J by 4 bases; unmatched bases: 4. The CDR3 is 16 amino acids. Germline V gives CDR1 SEHNR, CDR2 FQNEAQ (reference sequence). CDR3 loop: CASSLGLAGESETQYF. DNA of the CDR3: TGTGCCAGCAGCTTGGGACTAGCGGGGGAGTCAGAGACCCAGTACTTC.

V usage is TRBV29-1 and J usage is TRBJ2-1; 8 nucleotides align to TRBD2. With 3 bases clipped from V and 9 bases from J, the junction kept 7 bases outside the gene matches. This CDR3 has 13 residues. CDR1 SQVTM and CDR2 ANQGSEA come from the germline V gene. The CDR3 region has the DNA TGCAGCGTTGACCTCGGGACTAGTCGTGAGCAGTTCTTC. Amino acids: CSVDLGTSREQFF.

The chain links TRBV11-1 to TRBJ2-5; 7 bases match TRBD2. Germline lookup yields CDR1 SGHAT and CDR2 FQDESV (reference sequence). The CDR3 sequence is 15 residues long. The V gene end was trimmed by 6 bases and the J gene end by 5 bases; junction bases not matched to a gene: 12. The CDR3 nucleotides read TGTGCCAGCAGAACCGGGACTACCTCCGGGGAGACCCAGTACTTC. This codes for CASRTGTTSGETQYF.

V gene TRBV18 combines with J gene TRBJ2-1; the D gene could be TRBD1 or TRBD2 (5 bases each). V shed 0 bases and J shed 9 bases, with 12 bases lying between them. CDR3 length: 14 amino acids. Germline-derived CDR1 and CDR2 are KGHSH and LQKENI. CDR3 nucleotide sequence: TGTGCCAGCTCACCACCGAGGGGTATCGCTGAGCAGTTCTTC. Encoded protein: CASSPPRGIAEQFF. The full variable domain, completed using reference TRBV18 and TRBJ2-1, is NAGVMQNPRHLVRRRGQEARLRCSPMKGHSHVYWYRQLPEEGLKFMVYLQKENIIDESGMPKERFSAEFPKEGPSILRIQQVVRGDSAAYFCASSPPRGIAEQFFGPGTRLTVL.

This rearrangement joins TRBV10-2 to TRBJ2-2, with TRBD2 matching 12 bases. There are 16 residues in the CDR3. Germline CDR1 WSHSY, CDR2 SAAADI. The ends lost 6 bases at V and 5 bases at J; junction bases unmatched: 7. CDR3 loop: CASRMTSGSGTGELFF. CDR3 sequence (DNA): TGCGCCAGCAGGATGACTAGCGGGAGTGGAACCGGGGAGCTGTTTTTT.

The rearrangement joins TRBV20-1 to TRBJ1-1; no clear D. Looked up from germline, CDR1 is DFQATT and CDR2 is SNEGSKA (reference sequence). The germline V and J ends were trimmed by 5 bases and 4 bases, with 8 bases remaining between them. The CDR3 spans 11 residues. In DNA form, the CDR3 reads TGCAGTGCTCTGTGGATCACTGAAGCTTTCTTT. It codes for CSALWITEAFF.

The chain combines TRBV6-5 with TRBJ1-6; TRBD1 matches at 8 bases. V trimming: 4 bases; J trimming: 6 bases; junction bases outside the gene matches: 5. CDR3 length: 15 amino acids. Germline CDR1 MNHEY, CDR2 SVGAGI. The CDR3 coding sequence is TGTGCCAGCAGTTCTAGACAGGGGAGTAATTCACCCCTCCACTTT. It yields the protein CASSSRQGSNSPLHF.

The rearrangement uses TRBV25-1 and TRBJ1-5; maybe TRBD1 (6 bases). The germline CDR1 and CDR2 sequences are MGHDK and SYGVNS. Trimming removed 6 bases at V and 3 bases at J, with 12 bases between. There are 14 residues in the CDR3. DNA of the CDR3: TGTGCCAGCAGCGTGACAGGTCCCAATCAGCCCCAGCATTTT. Its translation is CASSVTGPNQPQHF.

This clone was seen just once. The DNA of the CDR3 is TGTGCCAGCAACTCGATCCGCCCTAGCGGGGTTACAGATACGCAGTATTTT. This translates into CASNSIRPSGVTDTQYF. This chain connects TRBV5-6 to TRBJ2-3, with 9 bases matching TRBD2. Germline CDR1 is SGHDT and CDR2 is YYEEEE. V lost 6 bases to trimming and J lost 3 bases; unmatched junction nucleotides: 14. The CDR3 is 17 residues long.

The chain recombines TRBV6-5 with TRBJ1-5; D is unclear. V shed 4 bases and J shed 0 bases, with 10 bases lying between them. The germline V gene has CDR1 MNHEY and CDR2 SVGAGI. CDR3 length equals 15 residues. Written as DNA, the CDR3 is TGTGCCAGCAGTTTCTACGCAGATAGCAATCAGCCCCAGCATTTT. Its translation: CASSFYADSNQPQHF.

The chain couples TRBV27 to TRBJ1-4; a weak D match, TRBD1 (6 bases). Between the trimmed V and J ends, which lost 3 bases and 4 bases, there was a span of 15 bases. This CDR3 comprises 16 residues. Germline V gene data show CDR1 as MNHEY and CDR2 as SMNVEV (reference sequence). The CDR3 loop reads CASSFSGRGFNEKLFF. In DNA, the CDR3 is TGTGCCAGCAGTTTTAGCGGGAGGGGGTTTAATGAAAAACTGTTTTTT.